The subject of this entry is one T cell receptor beta chain. The antigen remains unidentified. This sample was taken from a study of cytomegalovirus exposure and HLA in healthy donors. Study information: There were fewer than 500 genotyped donors. Of these, 75% to 90% fell in the genetic ancestry cluster associated with self-reported Caucasian donors. Findings of the study overall: Productive status was seen about 87% or about 30% of the time for most TCR beta V segments in an earlier analysis. In a later analysis, HLA-associated TCR beta chains were more clonally expanded than equally common others. Among TCR sequences, most were rare, though some public TCRs appeared in many donors.

V was clipped by 2 bases and J by 2 bases, with 12 bases between them. CDR3 length: 15 amino acids. Germline V CDR1 and CDR2: MGHRA, YSYEKL. The PCR ran on 60 Vbeta and 13 Jbeta primers. Sequenced by immunoSEQ multiplex PCR; TCRdb stores in-frame clones only, minus some. The profile covers roughly 62,000 clones, with approximately 77% appearing a single time and approximately 3.4% taken by the ten largest. The receptor was derived from a woman between 35 and 50 years old in good health and CMV-seropositive. This sequence joins TRBV4-1 and TRBJ1-2, with a possible D match to TRBD1 (6 bases). The sample taken for sequencing was PBMCs. CDR3 DNA: TGCGCCAGCAGCCAATGGACAGACGACAACTATGGCTACACCTTC. Its protein is CASSQWTDDNYGYTF.